The rows below give T cell receptor beta chains drawn from one sample of a study of T cell changes during pregnancy in multiple sclerosis. The method was immunoSEQ multiplex PCR; TCRdb's version includes in-frame clones alone and lacks a portion of them. The table records more than 75,000 clones, about 93% of them present only once. The sequenced sample was peripheral blood, obtained in the first trimester of pregnancy. These receptors all stem from a female donor with multiple sclerosis, enrolled in a pregnancy study. The CDR3 runs from the conserved cysteine through the conserved F or W. A D gene is named only where the DNA matches it firmly. For some rows the clone size is stated as once, few or many, or as a class when expanded; others skip it.

- | TRBJ2-1 | TRBD2 | TRBV7-6 | CASSLGTSGGTNYNEQFF | TGTGCCAGCAGCCTAGGGACTAGCGGGGGAACCAATTACAATGAGCAGTTCTTC
- | TRBJ2-7 | - | TRBV5-4 | CASSLGGHSYEQYF | TGTGCCAGCAGCTTGGGGGGACACTCCTACGAGCAGTACTTC
- | TRBJ1-1 | - | TRBV6-1 | CASRRESRSAEAFF | TGTGCCAGCAGGAGGGAGAGTCGAAGCGCTGAAGCTTTCTTT
- | TRBJ2-3 | TRBD1 | TRBV13 | CASSPTGEYGTDTQYF | TGTGCCAGCAGCCCAACAGGGGAATATGGCACAGATACGCAGTATTTT
- | TRBJ2-7 | TRBD1 | TRBV10-3 | CAISESKGQSTYEQYF | TGTGCCATCAGTGAGTCGAAGGGACAGAGCACCTACGAGCAGTACTTC
- | TRBJ1-5 | - | TRBV10-3 | CAISETGPGSLSQPQHF | TGTGCCATCAGTGAGACAGGGCCGGGATCACTCAGTCAGCCCCAGCATTTT
- | TRBJ2-5 | - | TRBV7-9 | CASSPEAASGETQYF | TGTGCCAGCAGCCCCGAGGCGGCCTCCGGAGAGACCCAGTACTTC
once | TRBJ1-5 | - | TRBV28 | CASSPRFGASNQPQHF | TGTGCCAGCAGCCCCCGATTTGGGGCTAGCAATCAGCCCCAGCATTTT
- | TRBJ1-1 | - | TRBV18 | CASSPPVNTEAFF | TGTGCCAGCTCACCCCCGGTCAACACTGAAGCTTTCTTT
- | TRBJ1-1 | TRBD1 | TRBV12-5 | CASGLGTTGGDGRTEAFF | TGTGCTAGTGGTTTGGGGACGACAGGGGGAGACGGAAGAACTGAAGCTTTCTTT
once | TRBJ2-7 | TRBD1 | TRBV27 | CASKDRGSSYEQYF | TGTGCCAGCAAAGACAGGGGATCTTCCTACGAGCAGTACTTC
- | TRBJ1-2 | - | TRBV27 | CASRGQLNYGYTF | TGTGCCAGCAGAGGACAGTTAAACTATGGCTACACCTTC
- | TRBJ2-3 | TRBD2 | TRBV18 | CASSPLGASGFTDTQYF | TGTGCCAGCTCACCACTTGGGGCTAGCGGATTCACAGATACGCAGTATTTT
once | TRBJ1-5 | TRBD1 | TRBV19 | CASREGQGALGNQPQHF | TGTGCCAGTAGGGAGGGACAGGGGGCATTGGGCAATCAGCCCCAGCATTTT
- | TRBJ2-1 | TRBD2 | TRBV7-9 | CASSSLAGPGEQFF | TGTGCCAGCAGCTCTCTAGCGGGACCAGGTGAGCAGTTCTTC
- | TRBJ2-3 | - | TRBV9 | CASSVNELTDTQYF | TGTGCCAGCAGCGTGAACGAGCTGACAGATACGCAGTATTTT
- | TRBJ1-1 | TRBD1 | TRBV19 | CASSAWTGNTEAFF | TGTGCCAGTAGTGCCTGGACAGGGAACACTGAAGCTTTCTTT
- | TRBJ2-1 | TRBD1 | TRBV6-5 | CASSPRDREYNEQFF | TGTGCCAGCAGTCCCCGGGACAGGGAATACAATGAGCAGTTCTTC
- | TRBJ2-3 | - | TRBV27 | CASSPLALPATDTQYF | TGTGCCAGCAGTCCTCTAGCTCTCCCCGCCACAGATACGCAGTATTTT
- | TRBJ2-7 | - | TRBV5-1 | CASSLDGFYEQYF | TGCGCCAGCAGCCTAGACGGATTCTACGAGCAGTACTTC
- | TRBJ1-3 | - | TRBV6-1 | CASSEELGGGSGNTIYF | TGTGCCAGCAGTGAAGAATTGGGAGGGGGGTCTGGAAACACCATATATTTT
- | TRBJ2-5 | TRBD2 | TRBV19 | CASRSSGSGAETQYF | TGTGCCAGTAGATCTAGCGGGAGTGGGGCGGAGACCCAGTACTTC
- | TRBJ2-3 | - | TRBV7-2 | CASSSLGPSSATQYF | TGTGCCAGCAGCTCCCTCGGCCCTAGTTCTGCTACGCAGTATTTT
- | TRBJ2-7 | TRBD2 | TRBV15 | CATSRDKIDHLAVLSYEQYF | TGTGCCACCAGCAGAGACAAAATCGATCATCTAGCGGTCCTCTCCTACGAGCAGTACTTC
- | TRBJ2-7 | - | TRBV6-1 | CASSESSPEQYF | TGTGCCAGCAGTGAAAGCTCCCCCGAGCAGTACTTC
- | TRBJ2-3 | TRBD1 | TRBV5-1 | CASSLFGTGEITDTQYF | TGCGCCAGCAGCTTGTTCGGGACAGGGGAGATTACAGATACGCAGTATTTT
- | TRBJ2-3 | - | TRBV5-1 | CASSLDGFSTDTQYF | TGCGCCAGCAGCTTGGACGGTTTTAGCACAGATACGCAGTATTTT
once | TRBJ1-1 | - | TRBV7-2 | CASSLATLGVNTEAFF | TGTGCCAGCAGCTTAGCGACCCTCGGAGTGAACACTGAAGCTTTCTTT
once | TRBJ2-7 | - | TRBV27 | CANPRAQGKYEQYF | TGTGCCAACCCGCGGGCCCAGGGGAAATACGAGCAGTACTTC
few | TRBJ2-1 | TRBD2 | TRBV5-1 | CASSLAAGVGANEQFF | TGCGCCAGCAGCTTGGCCGCGGGAGTCGGGGCGAATGAGCAGTTCTTC